These 32 T cell receptor beta chains were all obtained from the same sample, sequenced in a study of human T cells and chemical hapten exposure (dated by TCRdb to the early 2020s). The label giving this sample's time point can be read as: pre-sensitization, week 0. The label giving this sample's treatment or condition can be read as: therapeutic diphenylcyclopropenone sensitization with weekly scalp DPC. Library creation used RACE. Sequencing was carried out with a NextSeq 500. In-frame beta chains were kept once TCRdb had trimmed the public reads at Q25 with fastp and called clones with MiXCR. Identical CDR3 proteins give one entry, which carries the most common genes and DNA. This sample holds about 87,000 distinct CDR3 sequences; roughly 8.8% were observed only once. The ten largest clonotypes hold around 3.9% of the sample. The material was whole blood, obtained in connection with sensitization to the hapten diphenylcyclopropenone (DPC). All receptors come from a middle-aged woman with alopecia areata. Some clones in this sample may be carry-over from other donors' samples.

This clonotype turned up a few times. V usage is TRBV7-9 and J usage is TRBJ2-7, with D possibly matching TRBD1 (5 bases). Germline CDR1 and CDR2: SEHNR and FQNEAQ (reference sequence). Trimming took 2 bases from V and 0 from J, leaving 11 bases between them. The CDR3 is made up of 15 amino acids. The CDR3 DNA is TGTGCCAGCAGCTTAACAGGCAAAAGCTCCTACGAGCAGTACTTC. Protein product: CASSLTGKSSYEQYF.

The rearrangement links TRBV10-1 to TRBJ2-7, with D perhaps TRBD1 (6 bases). Trimming took 0 bases from V and 2 from J, leaving 14 bases between them. This CDR3 comprises 16 residues. Germline V gene sequence: CDR1 WNHNN, CDR2 SYGVQD (reference sequence). This CDR3 reads CASSESGGQPTYEQYF. DNA of the CDR3: TGCGCCAGCAGTGAGTCAGGTGGACAGCCGACCTACGAGCAGTACTTC.

This clonotype was observed a handful of times. This chain joins TRBV6-1 and TRBJ2-6; 7 nucleotides agree with TRBD1. Per the germline V gene, CDR1 is MNHNS and CDR2 is SASEGT. The CDR3 is 15 amino acids. V trimming: 10 bases; J trimming: 0 bases; junction bases outside the gene matches: 6. The CDR3 nucleotides are TGTGCCATAGGGACAGCCAACTCTGGGGCCAACGTCCTGACTTTC. Residues: CAIGTANSGANVLTF.

This clonotype was detected ten times or more. V usage is TRBV7-2 and J usage is TRBJ2-3; D ambiguous. In germline, CDR1 is SGHTA, CDR2 FQGNSA. This CDR3 is built from 14 residues. Trimming pared 5 bases from V and 2 bases from J, leaving 11 bases between. The CDR3 is CASSLRTTTDTQYF. The CDR3 DNA sequence: TGTGCCAGCAGCCTAAGAACTACCACAGATACGCAGTATTTT.

The V call is TRBV21-1, the J call TRBJ1-6; the table's D call, TRBD1, was not checked against the DNA. TRBV21-1 is deemed a pseudogene. The CDR3 runs to 13 residues. The DNA for the CDR3 is TGTGCCAGCAGACAGGGTAATAATTCACCCCTCCACTTT. Its protein product is CASRQGNNSPLHF.

At least ten counts were recorded for this clonotype. V usage is TRBV12-3 or TRBV12-4 and J usage is TRBJ2-1, with 15 bases that match TRBD2. V lost 1 base, J lost 3 bases, and 7 bases stayed unmatched. The CDR3 is 19 amino acids. CDR3 coding DNA: TGTGCCAGCAGTTTAGGGACTAGCGGGGGGGCGAGGTTCTACAATGAGCAGTTCTTC. Its translation is CASSLGTSGGARFYNEQFF.

The rearrangement joins TRBV28 to TRBJ2-5; possible D gene TRBD1, 6 bases. Per the germline V gene, CDR1 is MDHEN and CDR2 is SYDVKM. V was pared by 7 bases and J by 5 bases, with 14 bases between. The CDR3 loop spans 13 amino acids. CDR3 bases: TGTGCCAGCACCGGGACACCTGGGGAGACCCAGTACTTC. This translates into CASTGTPGETQYF.

As regards this clonotype: This may arise from a read error, as a much more abundant clone is one base away. V and J are TRBV28 and TRBJ1-6; the D gene is possibly TRBD1 (5 bases). The germline V gene has CDR1 MDHEN and CDR2 SYDVKM. The length of the CDR3 is 12 residues. CDR3 in DNA: TGTGCCAGCACCGGGGGGATTTCACTCCTCCACTTT. Translation gives CASTGGISLLHF.

This clonotype has ten or more counts. This chain uses TRBV3-1 with TRBJ2-1; possible D gene TRBD2, 5 bases. CDR3 size: 14 residues. V lost 4 bases to trimming and J lost 1 base, with 8 bases between them. The germline gives CDR1 LGHDT, CDR2 YNNKEL (reference sequence). For the CDR3, the DNA is TGTGCCAGCAGCCTGAGCGGTTCCTACAATGAGCAGTTCTTC. Its translation: CASSLSGSYNEQFF.

This clonotype was seen a single time. The DNA of the CDR3 is TGTGCCAGCAGTCCCACCCTCCGGCAAGCGGAGACCCAGTACTTC. Residues: CASSPTLRQAETQYF. The chain has TRBV28 and TRBJ2-5; D gene uncertain. The CDR3 totals 15 residues. Trimming took off 5 bases at V and 5 bases at J, with 18 bases between the two ends. From germline, CDR1 is MDHEN and CDR2 SYDVKM.

The chain couples TRBV4-3 to TRBJ1-5; a weak D match, TRBD1 (5 bases). The V end was cut by 0 bases, the J end by 0 bases, with 9 bases between. This CDR3 has 16 amino acids. CDR1 and CDR2 from the germline V gene are LGHNA and YSLEER. The CDR3 nucleotides are TGCGCCAGCAGCCAAGACCTAACAGGTAGCAATCAGCCCCAGCATTTT. This encodes CASSQDLTGSNQPQHF.

This clonotype was found many times. The chain uses TRBV7-9 and TRBJ2-2, with 9 nucleotides matching TRBD2. This CDR3 is 19 amino acids long. The germline V gene encodes CDR1 SEHNR and CDR2 FQNEAQ (reference sequence). V was clipped by 5 bases and J by 0 bases; unmatched bases: 13. For the CDR3, the DNA is TGTGCCAGCAGCCCCCGGATAGCGGGGGCGCCTACGAACACCGGGGAGCTGTTTTTT. Encoded protein: CASSPRIAGAPTNTGELFF.

The chain couples TRBV6-5 to TRBJ1-2, with a possible D match to TRBD1 (5 bases). From germline, CDR1 is MNHEY and CDR2 SVGAGI. The CDR3 has 15 amino acids. The V and J ends lost 5 bases and 1 base respectively, with 14 bases between them. CDR3 sequence reads: CASSAQAGGNYGYTF. For the CDR3, the DNA is TGTGCCAGCAGTGCCCAGGCCGGGGGTAACTATGGCTACACCTTC.

There are many counts of this clonotype. The chain combines TRBV10-2 with TRBJ2-3; 9 positions match TRBD2. Germline loops: CDR1 WSHSY, CDR2 SAAADI. The CDR3 is made up of 15 amino acids. V was pared by 8 bases and J by 2 bases, with 8 bases of the junction left unmatched. CDR3 residues: CASAWAGGYTDTQYF. The CDR3 DNA reads TGCGCCAGCGCATGGGCGGGGGGGTACACAGATACGCAGTATTTT.

This clonotype was found a few times. The chain combines TRBV5-5 with TRBJ1-2; D not certain. From germline, CDR1 is SGHKS and CDR2 YYEKEE (reference sequence). The CDR3 sequence is 14 residues long. The V end was cut by 2 bases, the J end by 2 bases, with 10 bases between. The DNA of the CDR3 is TGTGCCAGCAGCTTAGGTGTTGGGAACTATGGCTACACCTTC. Its translation is CASSLGVGNYGYTF.

This clonotype was detected a few times. The chain combines TRBV5-4 with TRBJ1-1, with a possible D match to TRBD1 (6 bases). With 5 bases removed from V and 2 bases from J, the gap between germline ends came to 13 bases. CDR1 is SGHNT, CDR2 YYREEE, per germline (reference sequence). The CDR3 runs 14 residues. Written as DNA, the CDR3 is TGTGCCAGCAGGGGATTGGACAGAAACACTGAAGCTTTCTTT. Protein sequence: CASRGLDRNTEAFF. Supplemented by reference TRBV5-4 and TRBJ1-1, the full variable domain reads ETGVTQSPTHLIKTRGQQVTLRCSSQSGHNTVSWYQQALGQGPQFIFQYYREEENGRGNFPPRFSGLQFPNYSSELNVNALELDDSALYLCASRGLDRNTEAFFGQGTRLTVV.

V usage is TRBV3-1 and J usage is TRBJ1-1, with 8 nucleotides matching TRBD1. The length of the CDR3 is 16 residues. The V and J ends lost 4 bases and 0 bases, in that order; junction bases with no gene match: 7. CDR1 LGHDT and CDR2 YNNKEL come from the germline V gene (reference sequence). In DNA form, the CDR3 reads TGTGCCAGCAGCCGGTATCAGGGGGCTATGAACACTGAAGCTTTCTTT. Encoded protein: CASSRYQGAMNTEAFF.

Points on this clonotype: Its ends do not fully match the called genes, so a read error is possible. This sequence joins TRBV23-1 and TRBJ2-2; D is possibly TRBD2 (5 bases). TRBV23-1 is an ORF, and what it does is uncertain. The CDR3 covers 12 residues. The CDR3 sequence is CASSRTIRGAVF. Here the CDR3 DNA reads TGCGCCAGCAGTCGCACTATCCGGGGAGCTGTTTTT.

At least ten counts were recorded for this clonotype. This rearrangement joins TRBV6-2 or TRBV6-3 to TRBJ2-1; tentative D call: TRBD1 (5 bases). The CDR3 has 15 residues. In germline, CDR1 is MNHEY, CDR2 SVGEGT. Trimming stripped 5 bases from V and 3 bases from J, with 14 bases between. The chain's CDR3 is CASSVGAEGYNEQFF. The CDR3 nucleotides read TGTGCCAGCAGTGTTGGGGCAGAAGGCTACAATGAGCAGTTCTTC.

This clonotype was counted ten times or more. The rearrangement uses TRBV7-9 and TRBJ2-7; D may match TRBD1 or TRBD2 (6 bases each). V gave up 1 base and J gave up 4 bases, with 17 bases separating them. Germline assignment: CDR1 SEHNR and CDR2 FQNEAQ (reference sequence). CDR3 length equals 16 residues. This chain's CDR3 is CASSLGGARGRYEQYF. As DNA, the CDR3 is TGTGCCAGCAGCTTAGGCGGCGCAAGGGGGAGGTACGAGCAGTACTTC.

The chain recombines TRBV28 with TRBJ1-5, with 8 positions matching TRBD1. The V gene's germline CDR1 is MDHEN and CDR2 SYDVKM. V shed 5 bases and J 9 bases; nucleotides not matched to a gene: 15. The CDR3 has 16 residues. The CDR3 here is CASSTTDRGSYSPQHF. The CDR3 bases are TGTGCCAGCAGTACGACCGACAGGGGATCATACTCGCCCCAGCATTTT.

This clonotype occurred many times. The chain employs TRBV7-6 and TRBJ1-5, with no clear D. The CDR3 is 13 residues long. Germline values: CDR1 SGHVS, CDR2 FNYEAQ. V was shortened by 1 base and J by 7 bases, with 8 bases between the two germline ends. CDR3 coding DNA: TGTGCCAGCAGCTTAGTATCGGGGCAGCCCCAGCATTTT. Translation: CASSLVSGQPQHF.

This clonotype has only a few counts. The V and J genes are TRBV11-2 and TRBJ1-4, with 9 bases fitting TRBD1. This CDR3 spans 14 amino acids. Germline V gene sequence: CDR1 SGHAT, CDR2 FQNNGV. Trimming removed 5 bases from V and 8 bases from J; junction bases left unmatched: 6. Here the CDR3 reads CASSLDRGREKLFF. DNA of the CDR3: TGTGCCAGCAGCCTGGACAGGGGACGCGAAAAACTGTTTTTT.

V and J are TRBV24-1 and TRBJ2-2, with D uncertain. Germline lookup yields CDR1 KGHDR and CDR2 SFDVKD. V gave up 4 bases and J gave up 3 bases, with 8 bases separating them. This CDR3 is built from 14 residues. The DNA for the CDR3 is TGTGCCACCAGTGAAAATCAAGACACCGGGGAGCTGTTTTTT. Its translation is CATSENQDTGELFF.

This clonotype showed up just a few times. CDR3 DNA: TGCAGTGCTAGAGTGAGGGACACCTACAATGAGCAGTTCTTC. The encoded protein is CSARVRDTYNEQFF. The chain employs TRBV20-1 and TRBJ2-1; D perhaps matches TRBD1 (6 bases). Trimming took 1 base from V and 2 from J, leaving 9 bases between them. CDR3 length: 14 amino acids. The germline V gene encodes CDR1 DFQATT and CDR2 SNEGSKA (reference sequence).

The V gene is TRBV10-3, the J gene TRBJ2-3; D gene ambiguous. This CDR3 spans 13 amino acids. V lost 6 bases to trimming and J lost 0 bases, with 7 bases between them. CDR1 is ENHRY, CDR2 SYGVKD, per germline. This CDR3 reads CAIRGSSTDTQYF. Here the CDR3 DNA reads TGTGCCATCAGAGGATCTAGCACAGATACGCAGTATTTT.

This clonotype has more than one count but fewer than ten. The chain couples TRBV7-2 to TRBJ1-1; no clear D gene. This CDR3 spans 13 amino acids. Germline CDR1 reads SGHTA; CDR2 reads FQGNSA. Trimming left V 4 bases short and J 1 base short, with 7 bases between. The CDR3: CASSSFGNTEAFF. In nucleotides, the CDR3 is TGTGCCAGCAGCTCTTTCGGGAACACTGAAGCTTTCTTT.

This clonotype was recorded at least ten times. The chain couples TRBV20-1 to TRBJ2-7; TRBD1 matches 10 bases. CDR3 length equals 14 residues. Germline lookup yields CDR1 DFQATT and CDR2 SNEGSKA (reference sequence). J was trimmed by 0 bases and V by 6 bases; bases with no gene match: 5. The CDR3 nucleotides read TGCAGTGCCGCGGGACAGGGGAGCTCCTACGAGCAGTACTTC. Protein sequence: CSAAGQGSSYEQYF.

This clonotype showed up many times. The chain employs TRBV4-1 and TRBJ1-2; D not certain. The CDR3 runs 9 residues. Germline V gene lookup returns CDR1 MGHRA and CDR2 YSYEKL. V was pared by 6 bases and J by 7 bases, with 3 bases between. The DNA of the CDR3 is TGCGCCAGCAGAGGTGGCTACACCTTC. Its protein is CASRGGYTF.

This clonotype was seen at least ten times. The rearrangement joins TRBV20-1 to TRBJ2-7; maybe TRBD2 (6 bases). The germline CDR1 and CDR2 sequences are DFQATT and SNEGSKA (reference sequence). The CDR3 is 14 residues long. Deletions cut 1 base from V and 2 bases from J, with 12 bases between. CDR3 region: CSARGSGETYEQYF. CDR3 bases: TGCAGTGCTAGAGGGTCGGGGGAGACCTACGAGCAGTACTTC.

This clonotype was observed once. As DNA, the CDR3 is TGTGCCAGCAGCCAACAGGGAGACGGGGGCATTCAGTACTTC. Translating it yields CASSQQGDGGIQYF. The chain carries TRBV7-9 and TRBJ2-4; D could derive from TRBD1 or TRBD2 (6 bases each). The CDR3 runs 14 residues. Germline V gene sequence: CDR1 SEHNR, CDR2 FQNEAQ (reference sequence). With 5 bases removed from V and 9 bases from J, the gap between germline ends came to 17 bases.

This clonotype was seen a handful of times. J is TRBJ1-2 and V is TRBV2, with 9 positions matching TRBD1. The J segment lost 8 bases and the V segment lost 6 bases, leaving 10 bases of the junction unmatched. The CDR3 runs to 14 residues. Germline-derived CDR1 and CDR2 are SNHLY and FYNNEI. The CDR3 sequence: CASRVGQGGGGYTF. The CDR3 DNA reads TGTGCCAGCAGAGTGGGACAGGGAGGAGGAGGCTACACCTTC.